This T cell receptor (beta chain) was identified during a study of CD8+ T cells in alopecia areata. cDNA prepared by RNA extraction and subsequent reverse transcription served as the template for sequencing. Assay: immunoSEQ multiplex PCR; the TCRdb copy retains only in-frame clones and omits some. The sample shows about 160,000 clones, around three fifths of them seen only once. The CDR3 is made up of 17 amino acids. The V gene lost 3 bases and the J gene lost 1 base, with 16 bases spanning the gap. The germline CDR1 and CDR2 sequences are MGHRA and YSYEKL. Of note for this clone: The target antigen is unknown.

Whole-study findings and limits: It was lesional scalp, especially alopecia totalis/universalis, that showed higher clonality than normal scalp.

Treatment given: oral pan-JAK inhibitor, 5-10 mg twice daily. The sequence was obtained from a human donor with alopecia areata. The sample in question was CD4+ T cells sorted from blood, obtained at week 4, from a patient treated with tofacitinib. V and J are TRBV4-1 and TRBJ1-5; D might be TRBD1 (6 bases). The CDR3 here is CASSQTATGGSNQPQHF. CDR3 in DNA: TGCGCCAGCAGCCAGACTGCGACAGGAGGAAGCAATCAGCCCCAGCATTTT.